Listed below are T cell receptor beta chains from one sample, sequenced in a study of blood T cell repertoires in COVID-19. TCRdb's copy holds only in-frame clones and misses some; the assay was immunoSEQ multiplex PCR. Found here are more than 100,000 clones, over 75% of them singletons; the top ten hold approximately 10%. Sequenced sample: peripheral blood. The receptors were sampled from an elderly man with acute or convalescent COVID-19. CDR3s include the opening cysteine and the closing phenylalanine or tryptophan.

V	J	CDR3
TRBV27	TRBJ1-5	CASRPRTDNQPQHF
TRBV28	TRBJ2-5	CASSLGTSGRGETQYF
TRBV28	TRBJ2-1	CASSPGTGSYNEQFF
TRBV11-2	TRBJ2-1	CASSLSSGKGNEQFF
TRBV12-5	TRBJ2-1	CASARDLRDSPTLGEQFF
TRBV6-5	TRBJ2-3	CASSYSGGGTDTQYF
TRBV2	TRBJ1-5	CASRGQLNQPQHF
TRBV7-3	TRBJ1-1	CASSARTGAGTEAFF
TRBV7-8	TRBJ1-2	CASSPPQAITTF
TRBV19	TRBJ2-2	CASNNRGGGAGELFF
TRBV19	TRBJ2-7	CASSRLDGNSYEQYF
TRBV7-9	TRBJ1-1	CASSPTGGKVTEAFF
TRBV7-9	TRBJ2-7	CASSSQRGGGSYEQYF
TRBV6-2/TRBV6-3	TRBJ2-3	CASSYSGTSGNTDTQYF
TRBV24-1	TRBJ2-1	CATSDSGAGVWNEQFF